This is a list of T cell receptor beta chains from one sample in a study of cytomegalovirus exposure and HLA in healthy donors. Using immunoSEQ multiplex PCR, the repertoire was profiled, and TCRdb retains in-frame clones only, with some absent. The data contain approximately 100,000 clones, less than 80% of them singletons. Specimen: PBMCs. The receptors shown here come from a man aged 25-45 years in good health and CMV-seropositive. Both conserved end residues are part of each CDR3. D genes are given only for firm matches. Rows may omit the clone size; those that give it use once, few, many or a size class.

d_call	j_call	v_call	clone_size	cdr3_aa	cdr3_nt
-	TRBJ2-2	TRBV18	-	CASSPPNGAGELFF	TGTGCCAGCTCACCACCGAACGGAGCCGGGGAGCTGTTTTTT
-	TRBJ2-7	TRBV7-2	-	CASSFLQGGIYEQYF	TGTGCCAGCAGCTTCCTTCAAGGCGGGATCTACGAGCAGTACTTC
-	TRBJ1-2	TRBV5-4	-	CASWDRRWNYGYTF	TGTGCCAGCTGGGATAGGAGGTGGAACTATGGCTACACCTTC
-	TRBJ1-2	TRBV27	-	CASSLQGIGYGYTF	TGTGCCAGCAGTTTGCAGGGGATTGGGTATGGCTACACCTTC
TRBD1	TRBJ2-5	TRBV4-1	once	CASSQAGGIQETQYF	TGCGCCAGCAGCCAAGCAGGGGGAATCCAAGAGACCCAGTACTTC
TRBD1	TRBJ2-4	TRBV5-1	-	CASSWGTGGASNIQYF	TGCGCCAGCAGCTGGGGGACAGGGGGCGCGTCCAACATTCAGTACTTC
TRBD2	TRBJ2-2	TRBV11-1	-	CASSESSGNTGELFF	TGTGCCAGCAGCGAGTCTAGCGGGAACACCGGGGAGCTGTTTTTT
TRBD1	TRBJ2-3	TRBV5-6	-	CASSLFLDRFTDTQYF	TGTGCCAGCAGCTTGTTTCTGGACAGGTTCACAGATACGCAGTATTTT
-	TRBJ2-7	TRBV7-7	-	CATTPFLGSSEQYF	TGTGCTACCACTCCATTCTTAGGATCGAGCGAGCAGTACTTC
-	TRBJ2-4	TRBV7-2	-	CASSPDRTQGNIQYF	TGTGCCAGCAGCCCCGACAGGACCCAAGGGAACATTCAGTACTTC
-	TRBJ1-5	TRBV2	-	CASSPGPLGSQPQHF	TGTGCCAGCAGCCCGGGTCCCCTAGGTAGTCAGCCCCAGCATTTT
-	TRBJ1-1	TRBV5-1	-	CASSSGGSMNTEAFF	TGCGCCAGCAGCTCCGGAGGGTCCATGAACACTGAAGCTTTCTTT
-	TRBJ1-2	TRBV5-3	-	CARRGSNYGYTF	TGTGCCAGGCGGGGGTCTAACTATGGCTACACCTTC
-	TRBJ2-7	TRBV2	-	CASIPVGVGPYEQYF	TGTGCCAGCATCCCGGTAGGGGTTGGGCCCTACGAGCAGTACTTC
-	TRBJ1-1	TRBV11-3	-	CASSIRMNTEAFF	TGTGCCAGCAGCATCAGGATGAACACTGAAGCTTTCTTT
TRBD1	TRBJ1-4	TRBV29-1	-	CSVGTGGEEKLFF	TGCAGCGTGGGGACAGGGGGAGAGGAAAAACTGTTTTTT
-	TRBJ1-1	TRBV5-1	-	CASSLDPGVVPEAFF	TGCGCCAGCAGCTTGGATCCAGGGGTGGTCCCTGAAGCTTTCTTT
-	TRBJ2-7	TRBV7-7	-	CASSWGRDTYEQYF	TGTGCTAGCAGCTGGGGAAGGGACACCTACGAGCAGTACTTC
TRBD1	TRBJ2-7	TRBV29-1	-	CSVKTGGSYEQYF	TGCAGCGTTAAAACAGGGGGTTCCTACGAGCAGTACTTC
-	TRBJ1-6	TRBV7-3	-	CASSLGGVQGDSPLHF	TGTGCCAGCAGCTTAGGCGGAGTACAGGGAGATTCACCCCTCCACTTT
TRBD1	TRBJ1-1	TRBV7-9	-	CASSLAGTGDTEAFF	TGTGCCAGCAGCTTAGCTGGGACAGGGGACACTGAAGCTTTCTTT
TRBD1	TRBJ1-2	TRBV5-6	-	CASSWGTGGAYGYTF	TGTGCCAGCAGCTGGGGGACAGGGGGGGCCTATGGCTACACCTTC
-	TRBJ2-7	TRBV2	few	CASSAPYEQYF	TGTGCCAGCAGTGCCCCCTACGAGCAGTACTTC
TRBD1	TRBJ2-7	TRBV25-1	medium-sized	CASTYRDREQYF	TGTGCCAGCACCTACCGCGACAGGGAACAGTACTTC
TRBD2	TRBJ2-3	TRBV5-1	-	CASSPGTSPGDTQYF	TGCGCCAGCAGCCCCGGGACTAGCCCCGGGGATACGCAGTATTTT
-	TRBJ1-2	TRBV4-1	few	CASSQGQANLNYGYTF	TGCGCCAGCAGCCAAGGACAGGCTAACTTAAACTATGGCTACACCTTC
-	TRBJ1-1	TRBV10-2	once	CASSSTENTEAFF	TGCGCCAGCAGTTCGACAGAGAACACTGAAGCTTTCTTT
-	TRBJ1-1	TRBV27	-	CASRTVSTGSTEAFF	TGTGCCAGCAGGACTGTTTCCACGGGGAGCACTGAAGCTTTCTTT
TRBD1	TRBJ2-1	TRBV29-1	-	CSAQDRDRVNEQFF	TGCAGCGCTCAAGACCGGGACAGGGTAAATGAGCAGTTCTTC
-	TRBJ1-2	TRBV5-1	-	CASSLGTSYGYTF	TGCGCCAGCAGCTTGGGGACAAGTTATGGCTACACCTTC
-	TRBJ2-3	TRBV11-2	-	CASSLAGASDTQYF	TGTGCCAGCAGCTTAGCAGGGGCGTCCGATACGCAGTATTTT
TRBD1	TRBJ2-5	TRBV7-6	-	CASSPWAKGARETQYF	TGTGCCAGCAGCCCATGGGCCAAGGGGGCCCGGGAGACCCAGTACTTC
-	TRBJ1-1	TRBV5-1	-	CASSLRGEDTEAFF	TGCGCCAGCAGCTTAAGGGGTGAGGACACTGAAGCTTTCTTT
-	TRBJ2-2	TRBV9	-	CASSFPGAGELFF	TGTGCCAGCAGCTTCCCAGGGGCCGGGGAGCTGTTTTTT
-	TRBJ2-7	TRBV11-2	-	CASSAAGYEQYF	TGTGCCAGCAGTGCCGCGGGGTACGAGCAGTACTTC
TRBD1	TRBJ2-1	TRBV5-6	once	CASRGGAQGGGEQFF	TGTGCCAGCAGGGGGGGAGCACAGGGGGGAGGTGAGCAGTTCTTC
-	TRBJ2-1	TRBV19	-	CASSSWAANNEQFF	TGTGCCAGTAGTTCTTGGGCAGCAAACAATGAGCAGTTCTTC
-	TRBJ1-2	TRBV5-4	few	CASSLLRPTINYGYTF	TGTGCCAGCAGCTTGTTAAGGCCGACAATTAACTATGGCTACACCTTC
-	TRBJ2-7	TRBV7-6	once	CASSLGHTYEQYF	TGTGCCAGCAGCTTAGGACATACCTACGAGCAGTACTTC
TRBD1	TRBJ1-6	TRBV6-5	-	CASSRGTGGSSPLHF	TGTGCCAGCAGCCGAGGGACAGGGGGGTCCTCACCCCTCCACTTT
TRBD2	TRBJ2-3	TRBV11-3	-	CASSLDGGRADTQYF	TGTGCCAGCAGCTTAGATGGCGGGAGGGCAGATACGCAGTATTTT